This T cell receptor beta chain was sequenced during a study of shared clonotypes between healthy human individuals. The study drew all its donors from Caucasian adults living in Nashville, Tennessee. CD45RA-negative memory and CD45RA+ naive subsets were split from the CD4+ cells. Some 30,000 T cell genomes, or around 180 ng DNA, went into the sorted-subset replicate PCRs. Profiling relied on immunoSEQ multiplex PCR, and the TCRdb table lists in-frame clones only, not all of them. Among some 2,000,000 clones, roughly 95% were seen once, and the ten largest hold 0.1% to 0.15%. Losses at the gene ends were 3 bases for V and 3 bases for J; bases not matched to a gene: 4. CDR3 length: 14 residues. The germline gives CDR1 KGHSH, CDR2 LQKENI. Concerning this clone itself: This sample includes further DNA sequences coding for the same CDR3.

The gene calls are TRBV18 and TRBJ2-7; 8 nucleotides agree with TRBD1. Sequencing input: naive CD4+ T cells sorted from blood. Subset reported: CD45RA+ positively selected. This TCR was sampled from a man between 18 and 29 years old in good health. The CDR3 bases are TGTGCCAGCTCACCCACGACAGGGGTCTACGAGCAGTACTTC. Protein: CASSPTTGVYEQYF.